This T cell receptor (beta chain) was recorded in a study of identical twins. Study results and limitations: Insertion counts were lower in abundant cord blood beta clonotypes, a trend that memory repertoires did not show.

Comment on this clonotype: Antigen unknown.

TCRdb processed the 5' RACE reads anew with MiXCR; each CDR3 protein has one entry. Of under 500,000 distinct CDR3 sequences listed, around 15% are singletons. The CDR3 loop spans 17 amino acids. Trimming shortened V by 1 base and J by 3 bases, and 19 bases separated the two germline ends. The germline gives CDR1 LGHNA, CDR2 YNFKEQ. These records were also assigned to another study, of yellow fever vaccine responses in identical twins.

The genes are TRBV4-2 and TRBJ2-7; D could derive from TRBD1 or TRBD2 (5 bases each). The receptor was isolated from a woman aged 18-30 years in good health. The source material was CD4+ T cells sorted from blood. CDR3 amino acids: CASSQGIGASWIYEQYF. CDR3 nucleotides: TGTGCCAGCAGCCAAGGGATTGGGGCTAGCTGGATCTACGAGCAGTACTTC.